The 30 T cell receptor beta chains below all came from one sample that was sequenced in a study of blood T cell repertoires in COVID-19. The repertoire was sequenced with immunoSEQ multiplex PCR; TCRdb's copy has only in-frame clones and lacks some. The top ten hold 1.5% to 2% of the sample, which has some 82,000 clones, roughly 91% seen once. What was sequenced was peripheral blood. Receptors originate from a woman aged 45 to 65 in a cohort sampled during active COVID-19.

This clone occurred once. V gene TRBV3-1 (or the pseudogene TRBV3-2) combines with J gene TRBJ2-5; a possible D gene is TRBD2 (6 bases). The CDR3 spans 16 residues. Per germline, CDR1 LGHDT and CDR2 YNNKEL (reference sequence). Deletions cut 2 bases from V and 7 bases from J, with 20 bases between. The CDR3 DNA follows: TGTGCCAGCAGCCAACGGGGACTGCAGAACCTTGGGACCCAGTACTTC. Amino acid sequence: CASSQRGLQNLGTQYF.

The CDR3 region has the DNA TGCGCCAGCAGCTTATCGGGACCGGGGACAGGAGTCTACGAGCAGTACTTC. Translated: CASSLSGPGTGVYEQYF. The chain carries TRBV5-1 and TRBJ2-7, with TRBD1 matching over 8 bases. This CDR3 contains 17 residues. The germline gives CDR1 SGHRS, CDR2 YFSETQ. Germline trimming cut 2 bases from V and 3 bases from J; bases unmatched to any gene: 13.

This chain links TRBV5-6 with TRBJ2-1; 12 nucleotides match TRBD2. Germline-derived CDR1 and CDR2 are SGHDT and YYEEEE. The CDR3 is made up of 15 amino acids. J was trimmed by 7 bases and V by 4 bases; bases with no gene match: 6. CDR3 loop: CASSLAGGSRNEQFF. Here the CDR3 DNA reads TGTGCCAGCAGCCTAGCGGGAGGGTCGAGAAATGAGCAGTTCTTC.

This clone came up once. The chain has TRBV11-2 and TRBJ1-1; TRBD1 is a possible D gene (5 bases). V shed 5 bases and J shed 6 bases, with 13 bases lying between them. The CDR3 loop spans 13 amino acids. CDR1 and CDR2 (germline): SGHAT, FQNNGV. The CDR3 is CASSPRVSAEAFF. Written as DNA, the CDR3 is TGTGCCAGCAGCCCCAGGGTCTCAGCTGAAGCTTTCTTT. Full variable domain (outside the CDR3, taken from reference TRBV11-2 and TRBJ1-1): EAGVAQSPRYKIIEKRQSVAFWCNPISGHATLYWYQQILGQGPKLLIQFQNNGVVDDSQLPKDRFSAERLKGVDSTLKIQPAKLEDSAVYLCASSPRVSAEAFFGQGTRLTVV.

The DNA of the CDR3 is TGTGCCACCAGCAGAGTACTGCTAGAGACCCAGTACTTC. Translated, it gives CATSRVLLETQYF. V and J are TRBV15 and TRBJ2-5; D gene ambiguous. The CDR3 spans 13 residues. V was trimmed by 1 base and J by 4 bases, leaving 7 bases between them. Germline CDR1 is LNHNV and CDR2 is YYDKDF (reference sequence).

The rearrangement links TRBV6-5 to TRBJ2-5; 7 bases align to TRBD2. Germline V gives CDR1 MNHEY, CDR2 SVGAGI. The CDR3 runs 12 residues. The V gene end was trimmed by 6 bases and the J gene end by 4 bases; junction bases not matched to a gene: 2. The CDR3 DNA reads as TGTGCCAGCAGGGCGGGAGTAGAGACCCAGTACTTC. Translation: CASRAGVETQYF.

V is TRBV7-8 and J is TRBJ2-7; D remains ambiguous. This CDR3 comprises 12 residues. CDR1 is SGHVS and CDR2 is FQNEAQ in the germline V gene. Deletions cut 4 bases from V and 6 bases from J, with 10 bases between. The CDR3 coding sequence is TGTGCCAGCAGCTGGGCCGGCCTCGAGCAGTACTTC. Translation gives CASSWAGLEQYF.

The chain recombines TRBV10-3 with TRBJ2-7; 14 positions match TRBD2. Germline assignment: CDR1 ENHRY and CDR2 SYGVKD. The V and J ends lost 4 bases and 5 bases, in that order; junction bases with no gene match: 7. The CDR3 loop spans 16 amino acids. The CDR3 loop is CAISAGLAGEVDEQYF. In DNA form, the CDR3 reads TGTGCCATCAGTGCGGGACTAGCGGGAGAAGTCGACGAGCAGTACTTC.

The chain recombines TRBV19 with TRBJ1-5; no definite D call. Between the trimmed V and J ends, which lost 5 bases and 0 bases, there was a span of 11 bases. The V gene's germline CDR1 is LNHDA and CDR2 SQIVND (reference sequence). The CDR3 spans 15 residues. CDR3 nucleotides: TGTGCCAGTAGTCTACAGCCTTATAGCAATCAGCCCCAGCATTTT. Its translation is CASSLQPYSNQPQHF.

This chain links TRBV5-5 with TRBJ2-5, with TRBD2 matching over 9 bases. Germline-derived CDR1 and CDR2 are SGHKS and YYEKEE (reference sequence). V was clipped by 2 bases and J by 3 bases; unmatched bases: 5. The CDR3 is 15 residues long. In DNA form, the CDR3 reads TGTGCCAGCAGCTTCGGGTCTAGCGGGAAAGAGACCCAGTACTTC. Its translation is CASSFGSSGKETQYF.

Concerning this clone: Other DNA sequences in this sample translate to the same CDR3. The rearrangement uses TRBV24-1 and TRBJ2-1; D possibly corresponds to TRBD2 (6 bases). The CDR3 is made up of 15 amino acids. In germline, CDR1 is KGHDR, CDR2 SFDVKD. V was clipped by 7 bases and J by 1 base, with 13 bases between them. CDR3 amino acids: CATSESGGSYNEQFF. In nucleotides, the CDR3 is TGTGCCACCAGCGAGTCCGGGGGATCCTACAATGAGCAGTTCTTC.

This clone was seen only once. V is TRBV3-1 (or the pseudogene TRBV3-2) and J is TRBJ2-2, with D tentatively TRBD2 (6 bases). Germline assignment: CDR1 LGHDT and CDR2 YNNKEL (reference sequence). CDR3 length: 17 amino acids. Between the trimmed V and J ends, which lost 3 bases and 5 bases, there was a span of 19 bases. CDR3 region: CASSHQGALGGTGELFF. As DNA, the CDR3 is TGTGCCAGCAGCCATCAAGGGGCCTTGGGGGGAACCGGGGAGCTGTTTTTT.

The CDR3 coding sequence is TGTGCCAGCAGCTTAGGAGGGGCGGCTGGGGCCAACGTCCTGACTTTC. Protein: CASSLGGAAGANVLTF. This chain connects TRBV7-3 to TRBJ2-6, with a weak D call TRBD2 (6 bases). CDR3 size: 16 residues. V lost 2 bases and J 2 bases, leaving 10 bases between the germline ends. Germline values: CDR1 SGHTA, CDR2 FQGTGA.

The chain recombines TRBV11-2 with TRBJ1-3, with TRBD1 matching over 8 bases. CDR1 is SGHAT and CDR2 is FQNNGV in the germline V gene. V gave up 5 bases and J gave up 0 bases; unmatched junction bases: 6. The CDR3 totals 16 residues. In DNA, the CDR3 is TGTGCCAGCAGCCGAACAGGGGGAACCTCTGGAAACACCATATATTTT. Encoded protein: CASSRTGGTSGNTIYF. The whole variable domain, filled in from reference TRBV11-2 and TRBJ1-3, reads EAGVAQSPRYKIIEKRQSVAFWCNPISGHATLYWYQQILGQGPKLLIQFQNNGVVDDSQLPKDRFSAERLKGVDSTLKIQPAKLEDSAVYLCASSRTGGTSGNTIYFGEGSWLTVV.

The V and J genes are TRBV28 and TRBJ2-7, with 7 nucleotides matching TRBD2. The junction had 6 bases not matched to a gene; V was cut back by 3 bases and J by 4 bases. CDR1 and CDR2 (germline): MDHEN, SYDVKM. The length of the CDR3 is 14 residues. In DNA, the CDR3 is TGTGCCAGCAGTTTGGAGGGAGGGCAATACGAGCAGTACTTC. Protein product: CASSLEGGQYEQYF.

This clone was counted once. This chain links TRBV7-9 with TRBJ2-1; 12 bases are shared with TRBD2. The V gene's germline CDR1 is SEHNR and CDR2 FQNEAQ (reference sequence). The CDR3 has 16 amino acids. J gave up 4 bases and V 3 bases, and 4 bases lay outside the gene matches. In DNA form, the CDR3 reads TGTGCCAGCAGCTTCCGACTAGCGGGGGCGTACAATGAGCAGTTCTTC. Translating gives CASSFRLAGAYNEQFF.

The chain couples TRBV19 to TRBJ1-1; 11 bases are a match to TRBD1. V was pared by 5 bases and J by 6 bases, with 8 bases of the junction left unmatched. The CDR3 runs to 15 residues. The germline V gene has CDR1 LNHDA and CDR2 SQIVND (reference sequence). CDR3 in amino acids: CASSPWTGGSPEAFF. Here the CDR3 DNA reads TGTGCCAGTAGTCCTTGGACAGGGGGCTCACCTGAAGCTTTCTTT.

Points on this clone: One end of the junction is discordant with germline, which a read error may explain. The chain is built from TRBV7-7 and TRBJ2-2, with TRBD2 matching 11 bases. CDR1 and CDR2 from the germline V gene are SSHAT and FNYEAQ (reference sequence). The CDR3 consists of 16 residues. The CDR3 coding sequence is TGTGCTAGCAGCCCACTAGCGGGAGCTATTGCCGGGGAGCTGTTTTTT. It is translated as CASSPLAGAIAGELFF.

The rearrangement uses TRBV6-5 and TRBJ2-1; 7 bases agree with TRBD1. The CDR3 spans 14 residues. The germline CDR1 and CDR2 sequences are MNHEY and SVGAGI. V lost 8 bases, J lost 10 bases, and 14 bases stayed unmatched. The CDR3 reads CASSWDRGDREQFF. The DNA of the CDR3 is TGTGCCAGCTCTTGGGACAGAGGTGACCGCGAGCAGTTCTTC.

The chain employs TRBV30 and TRBJ1-1, with 7 bases matching TRBD1. There are 17 residues in the CDR3. V lost 3 bases to trimming and J lost 3 bases; unmatched junction nucleotides: 16. Germline V gives CDR1 GTSNPN, CDR2 SVGIG (reference sequence). CDR3 sequence: CAWSKQGISSGYTEAFF. The CDR3 region has the DNA TGTGCCTGGAGCAAACAGGGGATTAGTAGTGGGTACACTGAAGCTTTCTTT.

The chain has TRBV2 and TRBJ1-3; D unclear. The CDR3 extends over 16 amino acids. Trimming took 1 base from V and 4 from J, leaving 14 bases between them. Germline CDR1 and CDR2: SNHLY and FYNNEI. CDR3 amino acids: CASSEVENYWGNTIYF. CDR3 coding DNA: TGTGCCAGCAGTGAAGTGGAGAATTACTGGGGAAACACCATATATTTT.

The rearrangement uses TRBV5-5 and TRBJ1-3, with D possibly being TRBD1 (5 bases). The CDR3 sequence is 14 residues long. V was clipped by 2 bases and J by 4 bases, with 10 bases between them. Germline lookup yields CDR1 SGHKS and CDR2 YYEKEE (reference sequence). As DNA, the CDR3 is TGTGCCAGCAGCTTTCGACAGCCAGGAAACACCATATATTTT. It translates to CASSFRQPGNTIYF.

The CDR3 coding sequence is TGTGCCAGCAGTTTGGCATTTTCCTACGAGCAGTACTTC. Translated, it gives CASSLAFSYEQYF. The V and J genes are TRBV28 and TRBJ2-7; no firm D call. Per the germline V gene, CDR1 is MDHEN and CDR2 is SYDVKM. The V and J ends lost 3 bases and 1 base respectively, with 7 bases between them. The CDR3 loop spans 13 amino acids.

This chain joins TRBV27 and TRBJ2-1, with 9 bases identical to TRBD2. CDR1 is MNHEY, CDR2 SMNVEV, per germline (reference sequence). The ends lost 5 bases at V and 4 bases at J; junction bases unmatched: 6. The CDR3 is 15 residues long. The CDR3 nucleotides are TGTGCCAGCAGTCCCCATAGCGGGGGTTACAATGAGCAGTTCTTC. The encoded protein is CASSPHSGGYNEQFF.

The chain joins TRBV29-1 to TRBJ2-1; 8 bases line up with TRBD2. The CDR3 is 14 residues long. CDR1 and CDR2 (germline): SQVTM, ANQGSEA. Germline trimming cut 6 bases from V and 4 bases from J; bases unmatched to any gene: 8. Written as DNA, the CDR3 is TGCAGCGTGCGAGCGGGAGCCGATTACAATGAGCAGTTCTTC. This gives the protein CSVRAGADYNEQFF.

This chain connects TRBV27 to TRBJ1-2; D remains unclear. The CDR3 sequence is 13 residues long. The germline gives CDR1 MNHEY, CDR2 SMNVEV (reference sequence). The V end was cut by 1 base, the J end by 7 bases, with 10 bases between. The CDR3 loop reads CASSLFRGSGYTF. The CDR3 DNA reads as TGTGCCAGCAGTTTATTCCGGGGATCTGGCTACACCTTC.

J is TRBJ2-5 and V is TRBV20-1; 12 bases fit TRBD2. V lost 3 bases and J lost 2; bases outside the gene matches: 7. Germline CDR1 is DFQATT and CDR2 is SNEGSKA (reference sequence). The CDR3 spans 16 residues. The CDR3 bases are TGCAGTGCTAGTCGTCCTAGCGGGGGGGCGCAAGAGACCCAGTACTTC. It codes for CSASRPSGGAQETQYF.

The rearrangement joins TRBV5-6 to TRBJ2-1; TRBD1 matches at 9 bases. The germline CDR1 and CDR2 sequences are SGHDT and YYEEEE. Unmatched junction bases numbered 3, after V lost 3 bases and J lost 8 bases. The CDR3 consists of 13 residues. CDR3 DNA: TGTGCCAGCAGCTGGGACAGGGTCGATGAGCAGTTCTTC. Residues: CASSWDRVDEQFF.

The rearrangement uses TRBV7-9 and TRBJ2-7; 16 bases fit TRBD2. The CDR3 length is 16 residues. Germline V gene data show CDR1 as SEHNR and CDR2 as FQNEAQ (reference sequence). Unmatched junction bases numbered 5, after V lost 4 bases and J lost 5 bases. DNA for the CDR3: TGTGCCAGCAGCTCCGGGACTAGCGGGAGGGGTAACGAGCAGTACTTC. This gives the protein CASSSGTSGRGNEQYF.

The genes are TRBV14 and TRBJ1-2; 8 bases align to TRBD1. Trimming removed 4 bases from V and 7 bases from J; junction bases left unmatched: 5. The length of the CDR3 is 13 residues. Germline lookup yields CDR1 SGHDN and CDR2 FVKESK. CDR3 sequence: CASSLDRGGGYTF. In DNA, the CDR3 is TGTGCCAGCAGCCTAGACAGGGGTGGTGGCTACACCTTC.